Sequencing of this T cell receptor (beta chain) was carried out in a study of tumor-infiltrating lymphocytes in primary liver carcinoma. Whole-study results and caveats: Blood's top-250-clone fraction was significantly lower than that of tumors (p = 0.039). Only around 7.5-24% of top clones occurred in all five tumor regions.

Note on this clonotype: The antigen remains unidentified. A read error may produce the germline difference seen at one junction end.

Co-extraction yielded RNA and DNA from roughly 20-30 mg of unsorted bulk tissue. Every one of the tumor samples had a viable tumor cell content above 85%. The investigators made TCR beta cDNA from roughly 0.55 ug total RNA, using a constant-region primer. Slightly modified ARM-PCR, run as three nested multiplex PCR rounds, produced the TCR beta libraries. The two initial PCR rounds, around 11 cycles each, used TRBV1-TRBV30 forward and C-beta reverse primers. MiXCR, applied by TCRdb to the multiplex PCR reads, yields one record per CDR3 protein. The sample includes 30,000 to 40,000 distinct CDR3 sequences, over 65% of them seen just once. This CDR3 contains 18 residues. Germline CDR1 LGHNA, CDR2 YSLEER.

This clonotype originated in a man aged 40-50 years with primary liver carcinoma and hepatitis B virus infection. This sequence joins TRBV4-3 and TRBJ2-2; 12 nucleotides align to TRBD2. The sequenced sample was liver tumor tissue from sampling region 4. As to subset: tumor region T4, right-lateral pole. The CDR3, as DNA: TGCGCCAGTAGCCAAGATAGCCCGGGACTAGCGGGCCTGGGGGAGCTGTATTTC. It specifies CASSQDSPGLAGLGELYF.